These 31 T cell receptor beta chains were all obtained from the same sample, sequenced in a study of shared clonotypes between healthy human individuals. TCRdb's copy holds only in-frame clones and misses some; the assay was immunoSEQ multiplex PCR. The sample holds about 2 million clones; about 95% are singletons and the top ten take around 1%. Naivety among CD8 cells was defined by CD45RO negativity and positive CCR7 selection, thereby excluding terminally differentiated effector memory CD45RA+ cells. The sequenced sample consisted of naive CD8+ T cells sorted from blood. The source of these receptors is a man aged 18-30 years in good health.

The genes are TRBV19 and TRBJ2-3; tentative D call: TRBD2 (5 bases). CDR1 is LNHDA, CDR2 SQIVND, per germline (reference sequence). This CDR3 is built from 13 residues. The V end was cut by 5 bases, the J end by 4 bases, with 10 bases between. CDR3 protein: CASSLLGADTQYF. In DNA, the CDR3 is TGTGCCAGTAGTCTTCTCGGGGCAGATACGCAGTATTTT.

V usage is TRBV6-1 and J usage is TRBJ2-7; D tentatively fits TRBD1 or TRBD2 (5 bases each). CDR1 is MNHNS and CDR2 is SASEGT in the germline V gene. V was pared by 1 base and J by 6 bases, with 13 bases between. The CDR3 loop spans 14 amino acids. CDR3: CASSEVWGRSEQYF. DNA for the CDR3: TGTGCCAGCAGTGAAGTTTGGGGACGAAGCGAGCAGTACTTC.

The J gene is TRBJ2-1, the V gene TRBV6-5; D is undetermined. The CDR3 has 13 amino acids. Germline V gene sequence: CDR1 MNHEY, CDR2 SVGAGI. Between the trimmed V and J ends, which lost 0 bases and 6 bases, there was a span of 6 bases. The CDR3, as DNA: TGTGCCAGCAGTTACTCCCAGCTCAATGAGCAGTTCTTC. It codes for CASSYSQLNEQFF.

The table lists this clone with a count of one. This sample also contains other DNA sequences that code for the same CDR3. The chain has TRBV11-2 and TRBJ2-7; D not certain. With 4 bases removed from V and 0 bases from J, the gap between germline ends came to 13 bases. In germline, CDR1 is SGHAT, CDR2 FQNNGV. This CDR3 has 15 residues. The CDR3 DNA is TGTGCCAGCAGCTCCCCTTCTGGCGGCTCCTACGAGCAGTACTTC. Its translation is CASSSPSGGSYEQYF.

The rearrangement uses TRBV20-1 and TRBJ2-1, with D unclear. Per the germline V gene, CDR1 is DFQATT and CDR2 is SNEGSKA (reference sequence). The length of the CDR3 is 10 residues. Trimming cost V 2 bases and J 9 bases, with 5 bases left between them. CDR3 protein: CSARIGEQFF. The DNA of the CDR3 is TGCAGTGCTAGAATAGGTGAGCAGTTCTTC.

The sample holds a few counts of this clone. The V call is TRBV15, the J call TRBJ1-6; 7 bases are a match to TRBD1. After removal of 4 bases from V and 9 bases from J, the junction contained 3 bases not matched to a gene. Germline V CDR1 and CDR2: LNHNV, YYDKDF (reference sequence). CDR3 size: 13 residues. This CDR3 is CATSNRGGSPLHF. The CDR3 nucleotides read TGTGCCACCAGCAACAGGGGAGGTTCACCCCTCCACTTT.

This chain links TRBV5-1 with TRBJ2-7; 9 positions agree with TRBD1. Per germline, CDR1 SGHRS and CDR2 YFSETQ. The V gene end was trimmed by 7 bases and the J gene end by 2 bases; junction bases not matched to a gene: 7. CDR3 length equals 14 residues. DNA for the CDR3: TGCGCCAGCGATCCGGGACAGGGACCCTACGAGCAGTACTTC. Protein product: CASDPGQGPYEQYF.

The CDR3 region has the DNA TGCGCCAGCAGTGAGACAGAGAACACTGAAGCTTTCTTT. This encodes CASSETENTEAFF. The genes are TRBV10-2 and TRBJ1-1; D is uncertain. The CDR3 is made up of 13 amino acids. Trimming pared 2 bases from V and 1 base from J, leaving 5 bases between. Germline values: CDR1 WSHSY, CDR2 SAAADI.

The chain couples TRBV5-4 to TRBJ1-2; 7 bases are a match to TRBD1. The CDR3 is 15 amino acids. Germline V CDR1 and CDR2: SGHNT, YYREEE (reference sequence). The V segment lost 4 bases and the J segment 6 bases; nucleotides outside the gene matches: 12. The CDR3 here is CASSVKGAEFNGYTF. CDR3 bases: TGTGCCAGCAGCGTAAAGGGGGCTGAGTTTAATGGCTACACCTTC.

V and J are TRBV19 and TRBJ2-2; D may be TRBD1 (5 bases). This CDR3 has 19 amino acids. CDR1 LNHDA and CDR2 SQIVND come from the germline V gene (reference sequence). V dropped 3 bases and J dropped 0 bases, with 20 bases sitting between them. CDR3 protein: CASSMNRLRLLTNTGELFF. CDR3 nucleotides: TGTGCCAGTAGTATGAACAGGCTAAGATTGTTGACGAACACCGGGGAGCTGTTTTTT.

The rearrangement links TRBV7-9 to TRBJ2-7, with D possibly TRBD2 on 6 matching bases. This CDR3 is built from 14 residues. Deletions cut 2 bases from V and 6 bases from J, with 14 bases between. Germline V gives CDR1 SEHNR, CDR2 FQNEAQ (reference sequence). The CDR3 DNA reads TGTGCCAGCAGCTTAACGGAGGGTTTCGTCGAGCAGTACTTC. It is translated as CASSLTEGFVEQYF.

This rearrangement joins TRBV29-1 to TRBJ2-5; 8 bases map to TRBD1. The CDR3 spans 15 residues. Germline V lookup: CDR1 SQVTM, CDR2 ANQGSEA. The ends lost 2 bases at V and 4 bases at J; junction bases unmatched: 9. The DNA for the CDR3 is TGCAGCGTTGAATTTACTCAGGGGGCCGTAGAGACCCAGTACTTC. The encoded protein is CSVEFTQGAVETQYF.

The CDR3 nucleotides read TGTGCCAGCAGCTGGGGGACGGTCGGGGTCAATCAGCCCCAGCATTTT. This codes for CASSWGTVGVNQPQHF. This chain joins TRBV5-8 and TRBJ1-5; a weak D match, TRBD1 (5 bases). V lost 3 bases and J lost 3, with 16 bases in between. In germline, CDR1 is SGHTS, CDR2 YDEGEE. The CDR3 is 16 amino acids.

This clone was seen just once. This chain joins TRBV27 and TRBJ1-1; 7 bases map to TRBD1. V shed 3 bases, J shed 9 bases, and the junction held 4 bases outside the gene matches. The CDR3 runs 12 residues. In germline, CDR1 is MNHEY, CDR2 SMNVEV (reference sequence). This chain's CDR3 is CASSFPRGQAFF. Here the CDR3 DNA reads TGTGCCAGCAGTTTCCCAAGGGGGCAAGCTTTCTTT.

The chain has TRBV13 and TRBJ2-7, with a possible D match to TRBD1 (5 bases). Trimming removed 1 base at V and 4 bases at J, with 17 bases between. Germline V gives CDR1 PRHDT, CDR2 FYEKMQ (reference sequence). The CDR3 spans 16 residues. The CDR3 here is CASSLVDSHTTYEQYF. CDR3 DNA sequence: TGTGCCAGCAGCTTAGTTGACAGTCACACTACATACGAGCAGTACTTC.

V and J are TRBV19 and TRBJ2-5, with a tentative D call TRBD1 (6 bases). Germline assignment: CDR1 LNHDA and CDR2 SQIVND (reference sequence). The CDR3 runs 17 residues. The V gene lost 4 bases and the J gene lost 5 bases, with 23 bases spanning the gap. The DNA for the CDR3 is TGTGCCAGTAGTACCCCGTTCTCGGACAGAGCTGGGGAGACCCAGTACTTC. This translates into CASSTPFSDRAGETQYF.

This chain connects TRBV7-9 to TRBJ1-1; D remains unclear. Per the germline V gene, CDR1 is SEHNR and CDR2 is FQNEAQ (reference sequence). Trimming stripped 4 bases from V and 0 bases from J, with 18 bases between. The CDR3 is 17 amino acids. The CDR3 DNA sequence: TGTGCCAGCAGCTCATATCGAGCAGGCCAAGTGAACACTGAAGCTTTCTTT. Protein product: CASSSYRAGQVNTEAFF.

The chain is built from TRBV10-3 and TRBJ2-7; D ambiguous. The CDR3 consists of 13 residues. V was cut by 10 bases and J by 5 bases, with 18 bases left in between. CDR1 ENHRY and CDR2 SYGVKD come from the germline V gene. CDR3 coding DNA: TGTGCCACCTCTTTGGCTGGCTCTAACGAGCAGTACTTC. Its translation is CATSLAGSNEQYF.

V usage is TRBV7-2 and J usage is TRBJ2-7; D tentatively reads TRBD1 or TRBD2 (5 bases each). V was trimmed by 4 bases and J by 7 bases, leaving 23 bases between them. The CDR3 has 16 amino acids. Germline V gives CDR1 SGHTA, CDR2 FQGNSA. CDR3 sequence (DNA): TGTGCCAGCAGCTCCGAGGGTTGGACAAGGGGTTGGGAGCAGTACTTC. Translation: CASSSEGWTRGWEQYF.

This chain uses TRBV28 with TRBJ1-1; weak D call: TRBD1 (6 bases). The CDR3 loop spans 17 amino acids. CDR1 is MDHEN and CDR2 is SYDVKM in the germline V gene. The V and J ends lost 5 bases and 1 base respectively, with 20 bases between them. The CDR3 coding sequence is TGTGCCAGCAGTGCGAGAGGGGTTGGGGGGGCGAACACTGAAGCTTTCTTT. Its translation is CASSARGVGGANTEAFF.

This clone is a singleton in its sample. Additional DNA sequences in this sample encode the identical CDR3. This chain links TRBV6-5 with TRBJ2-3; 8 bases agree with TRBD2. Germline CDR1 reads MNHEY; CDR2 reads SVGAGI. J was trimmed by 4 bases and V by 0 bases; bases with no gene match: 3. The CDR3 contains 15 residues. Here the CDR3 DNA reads TGTGCCAGCAGTTACTCCGCGGGAGGAGCAGATACGCAGTATTTT. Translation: CASSYSAGGADTQYF.

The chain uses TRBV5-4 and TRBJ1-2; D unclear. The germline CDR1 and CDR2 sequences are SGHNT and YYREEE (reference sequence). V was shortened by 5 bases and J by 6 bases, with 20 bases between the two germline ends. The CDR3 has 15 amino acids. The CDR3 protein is CASSPWAEEADGYTF. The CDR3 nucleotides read TGTGCCAGCAGTCCCTGGGCAGAAGAAGCGGATGGCTACACCTTC.

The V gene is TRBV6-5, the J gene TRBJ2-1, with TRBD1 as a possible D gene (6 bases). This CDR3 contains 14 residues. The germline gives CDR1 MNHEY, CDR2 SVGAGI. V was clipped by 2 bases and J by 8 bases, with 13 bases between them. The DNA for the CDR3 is TGTGCCAGCAGTTACGCGGACAGAATCCATGAGCAGTTCTTC. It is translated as CASSYADRIHEQFF.

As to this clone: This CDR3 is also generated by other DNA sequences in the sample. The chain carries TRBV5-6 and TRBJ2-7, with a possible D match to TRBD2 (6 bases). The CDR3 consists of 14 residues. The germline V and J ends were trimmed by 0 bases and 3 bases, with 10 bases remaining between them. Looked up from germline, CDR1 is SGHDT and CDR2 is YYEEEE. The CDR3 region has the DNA TGTGCCAGCAGCTTGGAGGGAGGCAGCTACGAGCAGTACTTC. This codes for CASSLEGGSYEQYF.

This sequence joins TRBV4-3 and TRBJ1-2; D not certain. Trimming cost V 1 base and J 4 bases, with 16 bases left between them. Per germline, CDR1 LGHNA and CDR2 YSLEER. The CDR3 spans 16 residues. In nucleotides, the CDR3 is TGCGCCAGCAGCCAAGGATGGGCAGTAACTACCTATGGCTACACCTTC. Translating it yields CASSQGWAVTTYGYTF.

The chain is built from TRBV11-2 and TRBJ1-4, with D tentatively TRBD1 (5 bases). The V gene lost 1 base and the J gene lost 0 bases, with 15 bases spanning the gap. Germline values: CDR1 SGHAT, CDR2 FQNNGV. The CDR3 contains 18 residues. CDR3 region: CASSLVRQFLPTNEKLFF. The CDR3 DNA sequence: TGTGCCAGCAGCTTAGTGAGACAGTTCCTTCCAACTAATGAAAAACTGTTTTTT.

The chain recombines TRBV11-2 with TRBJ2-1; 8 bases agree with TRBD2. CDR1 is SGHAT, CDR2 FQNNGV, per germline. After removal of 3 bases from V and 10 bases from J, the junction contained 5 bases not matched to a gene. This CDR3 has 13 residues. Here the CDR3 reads CASSFRAGVEQFF. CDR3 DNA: TGTGCCAGCAGCTTCAGAGCGGGAGTCGAGCAGTTCTTC.

The CDR3 DNA is TGTGCCATCAGTGACCCCACGAATGACAGGGTGAGCACAGATACGCAGTATTTT. Encoded protein: CAISDPTNDRVSTDTQYF. V gene TRBV10-3 combines with J gene TRBJ2-3; 7 bases line up with TRBD1. The ends lost 3 bases at V and 0 bases at J; junction bases unmatched: 12. The CDR3 consists of 18 residues. CDR1 is ENHRY and CDR2 is SYGVKD in the germline V gene.

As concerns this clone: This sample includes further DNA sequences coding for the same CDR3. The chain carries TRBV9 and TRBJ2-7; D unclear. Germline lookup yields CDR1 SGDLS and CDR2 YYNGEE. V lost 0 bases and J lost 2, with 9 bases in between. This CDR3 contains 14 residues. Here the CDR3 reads CASSVGGRTYEQYF. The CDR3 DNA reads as TGTGCCAGCAGCGTAGGCGGCAGGACCTACGAGCAGTACTTC.

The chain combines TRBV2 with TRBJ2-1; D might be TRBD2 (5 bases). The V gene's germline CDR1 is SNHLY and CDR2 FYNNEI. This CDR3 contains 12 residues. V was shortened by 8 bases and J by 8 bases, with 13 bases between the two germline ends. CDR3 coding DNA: TGTGCCAGCGGCGGGCCAGCCGATGAGCAGTTCTTC. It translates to CASGGPADEQFF.

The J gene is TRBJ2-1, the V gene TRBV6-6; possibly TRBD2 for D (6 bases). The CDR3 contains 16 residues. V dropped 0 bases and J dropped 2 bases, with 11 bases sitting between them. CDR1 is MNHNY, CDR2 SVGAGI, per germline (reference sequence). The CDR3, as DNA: TGTGCCAGCAGTTACTCGTCGGAGGGGACCTACAATGAGCAGTTCTTC. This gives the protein CASSYSSEGTYNEQFF.